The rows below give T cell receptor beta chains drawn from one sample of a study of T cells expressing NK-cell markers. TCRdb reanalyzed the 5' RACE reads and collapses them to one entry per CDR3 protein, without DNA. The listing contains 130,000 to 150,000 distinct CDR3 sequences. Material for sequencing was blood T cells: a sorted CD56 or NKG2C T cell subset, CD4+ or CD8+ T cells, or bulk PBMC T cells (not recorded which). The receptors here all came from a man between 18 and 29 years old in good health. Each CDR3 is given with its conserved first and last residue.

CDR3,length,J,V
CASSMFSSSDEQFF,14,TRBJ2-1,TRBV21-1
CASSLAPGTENTEAFF,16,TRBJ1-1,TRBV12-3/TRBV12-4
CASSQDGFRSLDGNTIYF,18,TRBJ1-3,TRBV14
CASSLRFAGGTDTQYF,16,TRBJ2-3,TRBV12-3/TRBV12-4
CASSQETALRETQYF,15,TRBJ2-5,TRBV3-1
CASSLGSSGGTDTQYF,16,TRBJ2-3,TRBV7-6
CARHGTSDTDTQYF,14,TRBJ2-3,TRBV7-6
CASSLAGTDFEEAFF,15,TRBJ1-1,TRBV6-1
CASSTGGGTQYF,12,TRBJ2-5,TRBV6-5
CASSSHGEARLYNEQFF,17,TRBJ2-1,TRBV6-1
CASSFRGSSTDTQYF,15,TRBJ2-3,TRBV5-1
CARRDSTYNEQFF,13,TRBJ2-1,TRBV30
CASRKGQGGLGSDEQFF,17,TRBJ2-1,TRBV11-1
CASSQGLAGWDSTDTQYF,18,TRBJ2-3,TRBV4-3
CASSLSGRAPYNEQFF,16,TRBJ2-1,TRBV5-1
CSALGGAFGGYTF,13,TRBJ1-2,TRBV29-1
CASSHRGTGKARTYEQYF,18,TRBJ2-7,TRBV6-5
CASSELAGGYNEQFF,15,TRBJ2-1,TRBV6-1
CASSTDGQIYGYTF,14,TRBJ1-2,TRBV6-4
CASSLVGSGGGEQYF,15,TRBJ2-7,TRBV7-9
CASTSGAGELFF,12,TRBJ2-2,TRBV25-1
CASSIRGGSTEAFF,14,TRBJ1-1,TRBV19
CASSSGTFIQYF,12,TRBJ2-4,TRBV7-9
CASSRLGGFAYEQYF,15,TRBJ2-7,TRBV14
CSARAPGLAGPVGETQYF,18,TRBJ2-5,TRBV20-1
CASSQDIREQYF,12,TRBJ2-7,TRBV14
CASSISVGTEAFF,13,TRBJ1-1,TRBV19
CASSQFGEVSYEQYF,15,TRBJ2-7,TRBV19
CASSSLGQGETEAFF,15,TRBJ1-1,TRBV6-5
CSALSLGGPSEQFF,14,TRBJ2-1,TRBV29-1
CASTWEGEGQDEQFF,15,TRBJ2-1,TRBV12-3/TRBV12-4
CASSLPAGGNQETQYF,16,TRBJ2-5,TRBV12-3/TRBV12-4
CASSSLAGATDTQYF,15,TRBJ2-3,TRBV6-5
CSVSGRADEQFF,12,TRBJ2-1,TRBV29-1
CASIGGGSRGDQYF,14,TRBJ2-3,TRBV5-5
CASSQDLPRAYNEQFF,16,TRBJ2-1,TRBV4-3
CSVSRDRGLNTGELFF,16,TRBJ2-2,TRBV29-1
CASSLELHLSYEQYF,15,TRBJ2-7,TRBV5-5
CASSLNTGELFF,12,TRBJ2-2,TRBV5-1
CASSQERGRETQYF,14,TRBJ2-5,TRBV4-1
CSVGTLVEQFF,11,TRBJ2-1,TRBV29-1
CASSFRTLEQYF,12,TRBJ2-7,TRBV6-5
CASRVRDIPNQPQHF,15,TRBJ1-5,TRBV28
CASSVGGWGRGNEQFF,16,TRBJ2-1,TRBV9
CASSQEEGSGQPQHF,15,TRBJ1-5,TRBV4-1
CASSLDSGELYF,12,TRBJ2-3,TRBV27
CSATGSLGNEQFF,13,TRBJ2-1,TRBV20-1
CSVPSLTSGRTDTQYF,16,TRBJ2-3,TRBV29-1
CASSWYSQGELFF,13,TRBJ2-2,TRBV12-3/TRBV12-4
CASSEIAPEQFF,12,TRBJ2-1,TRBV25-1
CASAQIGGFETQYF,14,TRBJ2-5,TRBV12-5
CASSFGHADIQYF,13,TRBJ2-4,TRBV28
CASSSAGSYGYTF,13,TRBJ1-2,TRBV14
CASSPTGTSGNTIYF,15,TRBJ1-3,TRBV7-2
CASSFAGGERHNEQFF,16,TRBJ2-1,TRBV7-9